This T cell receptor beta chain was documented in a study of neoadjuvant anti-PD-1 for oral cavity cancer. Study in general: Most patients had three to four biweekly doses of 3 mg/kg nivolumab before resection. Patients without progression got a fourth dose around day 43. Study-wide points: After neoadjuvant nivolumab, PBMC T cell clonality was significantly higher in non-responders than responders.

Six replicates per PBMC sample, mostly from approximately 0.45 ug of genomic DNA. Produced via immunoSEQ multiplex PCR; TCRdb's table is partial and in-frame only. The table lists about 72,000 clones, about 85% of them singletons, with about 3.4% in the top ten. CDR1 and CDR2 (germline): SGHAT, FQDESV (reference sequence). The CDR3 length is 16 residues. V lost 5 bases to trimming and J lost 3 bases, with 18 bases between them. As to time point: after neoadjuvant nivolumab, at surgical resection. This clone was recorded only once. Antigen specificity is unknown. This TCR was sampled from a person aged 35-79 years with oral cavity squamous cell carcinoma. Sequencing was performed on PBMCs, taken after nivolumab (anti-PD-1) treatment. The chain couples TRBV11-1 to TRBJ2-3; D call uncertain. The CDR3 DNA is TGTGCCAGCAGCCTGCGCGAAGGGTCTGGGACAGATACGCAGTATTTT. This translates into CASSLREGSGTDTQYF.